One and the same sample provided the 23 T cell receptor beta chains below, sequenced in a study of molecular identifiers for immune sequencing clone quantification. From the PCR reads, TCRdb called clonotypes with MiXCR, one entry per CDR3 protein. The sample carries about 97,000 distinct CDR3 sequences, about a third recorded once. Sequencing was carried out using naive CD8+ T cells from blood, with Jurkat cell RNA spiked in. Subset here: FACS-sorted CD8+CD4-CCR7+CD45RA+ naive T cells. The receptors come from a human donor in good health. Some libraries in this study had Jurkat cell RNA spiked in.

This chain connects TRBV28 to TRBJ1-5; 9 bases fit TRBD1. The germline V gene has CDR1 MDHEN and CDR2 SYDVKM. With 6 bases clipped from V and 5 bases from J, the junction kept 8 bases outside the gene matches. The CDR3 is 15 amino acids. DNA for the CDR3: TGTGCCAGCAGCTTAGTGGGACAGGGCGATCAGCCCCAGCATTTT. Its translation is CASSLVGQGDQPQHF.

On this clonotype itself: Because the CDR3 is missing its conserved closing phenylalanine or tryptophan, this is likely a read error. V is TRBV20-1 and J is TRBJ1-6; D is unresolved. V lost 2 bases, J lost 0 bases, and 11 bases lay in between. Germline CDR1 is DFQATT and CDR2 is SNEGSKA (reference sequence). This CDR3 comprises 16 residues. Here the CDR3 DNA reads TGCAGTGCTAGACCAAGTCGACTCTCCTATAATTCACCCCTCCACATT. Encoded protein: CSARPSRLSYNSPLHI.

With respect to this clonotype: A much larger clone is a single base away; this may be a read error. Because the CDR3 is missing its conserved closing phenylalanine or tryptophan, this is likely a read error. The V and J genes are TRBV13 and TRBJ1-1; TRBD1 matches 9 bases. CDR1 is PRHDT, CDR2 FYEKMQ, per germline (reference sequence). V was clipped by 5 bases and J by 4 bases; unmatched bases: 8. This CDR3 comprises 15 residues. CDR3 amino acids: CASSPTGGMGTEAFY. The CDR3 bases are TGTGCCAGCAGCCCAACAGGGGGCATGGGCACTGAAGCTTTCTAT.

The chain carries TRBV2 and TRBJ2-1; a possible D gene is TRBD1 (5 bases). The V end was cut by 7 bases, the J end by 6 bases, with 16 bases between. Germline-derived CDR1 and CDR2 are SNHLY and FYNNEI. This CDR3 has 14 amino acids. CDR3 sequence (DNA): TGTGCCAGCAAGCCTGCAGGGTTAGGCAATGAGCAGTTCTTC. This codes for CASKPAGLGNEQFF. Supplemented by reference TRBV2 and TRBJ2-1, the full variable domain reads EPEVTQTPSHQVTQMGQEVILRCVPISNHLYFYWYRQILGQKVEFLVSFYNNEISEKSEIFDDQFSVERPDGSNFTLKIRSTKLEDSAMYFCASKPAGLGNEQFFGPGTRLTVL.

In this sample, this clonotype turned up many times. The chain employs TRBV28 and TRBJ2-6; the match to TRBD1 covers 7 bases. Germline V gene sequence: CDR1 MDHEN, CDR2 SYDVKM. Trimming took 5 bases from V and 4 from J; bases not matched to a gene: 11. This CDR3 comprises 17 residues. The CDR3 DNA follows: TGTGCCAGCAGTACCGGGACAGACAGTGCAGGGGCCAACGTCCTGACTTTC. Residues: CASSTGTDSAGANVLTF.

This clonotype has a handful of counts. The chain carries TRBV4-3 and TRBJ2-2; TRBD1 might be the D (5 bases). CDR1 LGHNA and CDR2 YSLEER come from the germline V gene. This CDR3 region has 16 residues. Trimming left V 0 bases short and J 2 bases short, with 10 bases between. CDR3 DNA sequence: TGCGCCAGCAGCCAAGAGTATGACAGAAACACCGGGGAGCTGTTTTTT. Encoded protein: CASSQEYDRNTGELFF.

In the case of this clonotype: Compared with germline, one end of the junction differs, possibly owing to a read error. The V and J genes are TRBV6-6 and TRBJ2-1, with D possibly matching TRBD2 (5 bases). The CDR3 has 13 residues. Per the germline V gene, CDR1 is MNHNY and CDR2 is SVGAGI (reference sequence). This CDR3 reads CAIFSGSYDEQFF. CDR3 bases: TGTGCCATATTCAGCGGTTCCTACGATGAGCAGTTCTTC.

The V call is TRBV7-9, the J call TRBJ2-3; TRBD2 matches 7 bases. The germline gives CDR1 SEHNR, CDR2 FQNEAQ (reference sequence). This CDR3 contains 15 residues. Unmatched junction bases numbered 5, after V lost 3 bases and J lost 2 bases. CDR3 nucleotides: TGTGCCAGCAGCTTCGGGCTAGCGGCCACAGATACGCAGTATTTT. It specifies CASSFGLAATDTQYF.

The J gene is TRBJ2-5, the V gene TRBV7-9; weak D call: TRBD1 (6 bases). CDR1 is SEHNR, CDR2 FQNEAQ, per germline (reference sequence). This CDR3 is 14 amino acids long. V was clipped by 5 bases and J by 2 bases, with 12 bases between them. CDR3 coding DNA: TGTGCCAGCAGCCATCTAACAGGGCAAGAGACCCAGTACTTC. Its protein is CASSHLTGQETQYF.

The V and J genes are TRBV4-1 and TRBJ2-3, with D unresolved. The CDR3 runs to 14 residues. V lost 4 bases and J 6 bases, leaving 14 bases between the germline ends. Per germline, CDR1 MGHRA and CDR2 YSYEKL. The CDR3 bases are TGCGCCAGCAGCCCCCCCGCTCTTGGGGATACGCAGTATTTT. Translating it yields CASSPPALGDTQYF.

This chain links TRBV13 with TRBJ2-5; 8 bases match TRBD2. The germline V gene encodes CDR1 PRHDT and CDR2 FYEKMQ (reference sequence). The length of the CDR3 is 14 residues. V dropped 0 bases and J dropped 6; count of bases not matched to a gene: 3. The CDR3 loop is CASSLGAGGKTQYF. The CDR3 DNA reads TGTGCCAGCAGCTTAGGGGCGGGGGGAAAGACCCAGTACTTC.

The chain recombines TRBV11-3 with TRBJ2-7; TRBD2 matches 7 bases. CDR1 is SGHNT and CDR2 is YENEEA in the germline V gene. V lost 6 bases to trimming and J lost 1 base; unmatched junction nucleotides: 6. This CDR3 is built from 14 residues. In DNA, the CDR3 is TGTGCCAGCAGTAGACCGGGACTATCCTACGAGCAGTACTTC. Its translation: CASSRPGLSYEQYF.

This chain links TRBV12-3 or TRBV12-4 with TRBJ2-7, with a weak D call TRBD2 (6 bases). V lost 6 bases, J lost 2 bases, and 11 bases lay in between. This CDR3 contains 13 residues. CDR3 residues: CASSVTRPYEQYF. Written as DNA, the CDR3 is TGTGCCAGCAGCGTGACTAGACCCTACGAGCAGTACTTC.

The chain uses TRBV5-5 and TRBJ2-5, with D possibly being TRBD2 (6 bases). Germline assignment: CDR1 SGHKS and CDR2 YYEKEE (reference sequence). Trimming removed 0 bases from V and 0 bases from J, with 15 bases in between. The CDR3 has 17 amino acids. The CDR3 loop is CASSLAQWGGDQETQYF. CDR3 sequence (DNA): TGTGCCAGCAGCTTGGCCCAATGGGGCGGGGACCAAGAGACCCAGTACTTC. Using reference TRBV5-5 and TRBJ2-5 for the parts outside the CDR3, the full variable domain is DAGVTQSPTHLIKTRGQQVTLRCSPISGHKSVSWYQQVLGQGPQFIFQYYEKEERGRGNFPDRFSARQFPNYSSELNVNALLLGDSALYLCASSLAQWGGDQETQYFGPGTRLLVL.

This clonotype was seen a few times. The V gene is TRBV7-9, the J gene TRBJ2-7; possibly TRBD2 for D (6 bases). Trimming shortened V by 0 bases and J by 2 bases, and 14 bases separated the two germline ends. The CDR3 sequence is 16 residues long. The germline gives CDR1 SEHNR, CDR2 FQNEAQ (reference sequence). The CDR3 loop is CASSLAEGTVTYEQYF. For the CDR3, the DNA is TGTGCCAGCAGCTTAGCGGAGGGGACGGTCACCTACGAGCAGTACTTC.

Of note for this clonotype: This may be a read error, as it is one base from a much larger clone. The CDR3 end shows no conserved phenylalanine or tryptophan, and so a read error is likely. V gene TRBV7-9 combines with J gene TRBJ1-4; 9 bases match TRBD1. The CDR3 loop spans 15 amino acids. Germline loops: CDR1 SEHNR, CDR2 FQNEAQ (reference sequence). V lost 5 bases and J lost 8; bases outside the gene matches: 9. This chain's CDR3 is CASSGRDRVGEKLFY. The CDR3, as DNA: TGTGCCAGCAGCGGCCGGGACAGGGTGGGAGAAAAACTGTTTTAT.

This clonotype was counted at least ten times. This chain connects TRBV12-3 or TRBV12-4 to TRBJ2-1; D not certain. V lost 5 bases and J 9 bases, leaving 5 bases between the germline ends. CDR3 length: 10 residues. In DNA form, the CDR3 reads TGTGCCAGCAGTCTGCTTGAGCAGTTCTTC. This encodes CASSLLEQFF.

A few counts support this clonotype. The genes are TRBV6-1 and TRBJ1-1; D gene ambiguous. The length of the CDR3 is 13 residues. The germline CDR1 and CDR2 sequences are MNHNS and SASEGT. Trimming shortened V by 0 bases and J by 5 bases, and 7 bases separated the two germline ends. Here the CDR3 DNA reads TGTGCCAGCAGTGAAGCCGTGGGGACTGAAGCTTTCTTT. As protein: CASSEAVGTEAFF.

The chain is built from TRBV27 and TRBJ2-6; a possible D gene is TRBD2 (7 bases). Germline V gene sequence: CDR1 MNHEY, CDR2 SMNVEV (reference sequence). This CDR3 comprises 15 residues. Trimming removed 6 bases from V and 2 bases from J, with 11 bases in between. The CDR3 sequence: CASRYGGPGANVLTF. The CDR3 coding sequence is TGTGCCAGCAGATACGGGGGGCCTGGGGCCAACGTCCTGACTTTC.

The chain couples TRBV21-1 to TRBJ2-7; the D segment call TRBD2 is taken from the table without a DNA check. TRBV21-1 has pseudogene status. This CDR3 spans 19 amino acids. The CDR3 sequence: CASSKSLTSGGANPYEQYF. CDR3 sequence (DNA): TGTGCCAGCAGCAAAAGCCTAACTAGTGGGGGGGCAAACCCCTACGAGCAGTACTTC.

The J gene is TRBJ2-7, the V gene TRBV5-6; 7 bases align to TRBD1. The germline V gene has CDR1 SGHDT and CDR2 YYEEEE. This CDR3 region has 14 residues. V lost 0 bases and J lost 6; bases outside the gene matches: 6. The CDR3 nucleotides are TGTGCCAGCAGCTTGGCTGCGGCAGGGGGCGAGCAGTACTTC. It is translated as CASSLAAAGGEQYF.

Regarding this clonotype: With a much larger clone just one base away, this may be a read error. The chain is built from TRBV20-1 and TRBJ2-4, with D uncertain. The CDR3 has 17 amino acids. V lost 0 bases, J lost 0 bases, and 15 bases lay in between. CDR1 and CDR2 from the germline V gene are DFQATT and SNEGSKA (reference sequence). CDR3 sequence: CSARDRYWALAKNIQYF. DNA of the CDR3: TGCAGTGCTAGAGATCGGTACTGGGCCCTAGCCAAAAACATTCAGTACTTC.

This rearrangement joins TRBV4-3 to TRBJ1-1; a weak D match, TRBD1 (6 bases). Per germline, CDR1 LGHNA and CDR2 YSLEER. This CDR3 is 14 amino acids long. Trimming removed 5 bases at V and 6 bases at J, with 16 bases between. CDR3 DNA: TGCGCCAGCAGCACGGTGGCAGAGGGGGCTGAAGCTTTCTTT. Translating gives CASSTVAEGAEAFF.